One and the same sample provided the 9 T cell receptor beta chains below, sequenced in a study of T cell responses to AZD1222 COVID-19 vaccine. Assay used: immunoSEQ multiplex PCR; TCRdb lists only in-frame clones, some missing. Counted here are 95,000 to 150,000 clones, approximately 89% occurring once; the ten biggest clones make up approximately 5.4%. The source was peripheral blood, collected on day 0 of AZD1222 vaccination. The receptors stem from an adult in good health.

This clone was seen just once. Other DNA sequences in this sample translate to the same CDR3. The J gene is TRBJ1-5, the V gene TRBV10-3; perhaps TRBD1 as D (5 bases). The CDR3 runs 15 residues. V dropped 3 bases and J dropped 5 bases, with 14 bases sitting between them. Germline-derived CDR1 and CDR2 are ENHRY and SYGVKD. The CDR3 sequence is CAISDQGGEDQPQHF. The CDR3 DNA sequence: TGTGCCATCAGTGATCAGGGTGGAGAAGATCAGCCCCAGCATTTT.

The table lists this clone with a count of one. The chain joins TRBV28 to TRBJ1-1; D is ambiguous. The CDR3 consists of 14 residues. Looked up from germline, CDR1 is MDHEN and CDR2 is SYDVKM. Trimming cost V 3 bases and J 0 bases, with 8 bases left between them. This chain's CDR3 is CASSLFRVNTEAFF. CDR3 nucleotide sequence: TGTGCCAGCAGTTTGTTTAGGGTGAACACTGAAGCTTTCTTT.

CDR3: CASSLVSGYSGSFF. The CDR3 region has the DNA TGTGCCAGCAGCTTAGTATCAGGGTATAGCGGGAGTTTCTTT. J is TRBJ1-1 and V is TRBV11-3; weak D call: TRBD1 (5 bases). V was trimmed by 1 base and J by 13 bases, leaving 19 bases between them. The CDR3 is 14 amino acids. The germline CDR1 and CDR2 sequences are SGHNT and YENEEA.

This chain links TRBV15 with TRBJ2-1; 15 nucleotides match TRBD2. The CDR3 runs to 17 residues. Germline V gene lookup returns CDR1 LNHNV and CDR2 YYDKDF (reference sequence). J gave up 10 bases and V 3 bases, and 10 bases lay outside the gene matches. Here the CDR3 reads CATSSQRTSGGASEQFF. As DNA, the CDR3 is TGTGCCACCAGCAGCCAACGGACTAGCGGGGGGGCCTCCGAGCAGTTCTTC.

The chain employs TRBV12-3 or TRBV12-4 and TRBJ1-2; 9 positions match TRBD1. The J segment lost 9 bases and the V segment lost 3 bases, leaving 2 bases of the junction unmatched. The CDR3 length is 12 residues. CDR3 nucleotides: TGTGCCAGCAGTTTTGGACAGGGGAGCTACACCTTC. It yields the protein CASSFGQGSYTF.

This clone has a handful of counts. The chain carries TRBV15 and TRBJ2-5, with 14 bases fitting TRBD2. This CDR3 contains 20 residues. Germline V gene data show CDR1 as LNHNV and CDR2 as YYDKDF (reference sequence). Trimming cost V 3 bases and J 2 bases; bases outside gene matches: 14. Here the CDR3 reads CATSSPAGLAGDRPQETQYF. The CDR3, as DNA: TGTGCCACCAGCAGTCCTGCGGGACTAGCGGGGGACCGGCCGCAAGAGACCCAGTACTTC.

This clone was seen only once. This chain uses TRBV27 with TRBJ2-1; the D gene could be TRBD1 or TRBD2 (6 bases each). CDR3 length: 12 amino acids. V lost 4 bases and J 10 bases, leaving 11 bases between the germline ends. Germline values: CDR1 MNHEY, CDR2 SMNVEV (reference sequence). Written as DNA, the CDR3 is TGTGCCAGCAGTTGGAGGGGGAGCGAGCAGTTCTTC. Its protein product is CASSWRGSEQFF.

V usage is TRBV3-1 (or the pseudogene TRBV3-2) and J usage is TRBJ1-2; D remains unclear. The germline V gene encodes CDR1 LGHDT and CDR2 YNNKEL (reference sequence). The V and J ends lost 1 base and 4 bases respectively, with 13 bases between them. This CDR3 has 15 amino acids. CDR3 in DNA: TGTGCCAGCAGCCAAGGGGGTCATGAGACCTATGGCTACACCTTC. Its protein product is CASSQGGHETYGYTF.

The V gene is TRBV3-1 (or the pseudogene TRBV3-2), the J gene TRBJ1-4, with D possibly TRBD1 on 5 matching bases. Trimming took off 4 bases at V and 7 bases at J, with 19 bases between the two ends. This CDR3 has 16 amino acids. CDR1 and CDR2 from the germline V gene are LGHDT and YNNKEL (reference sequence). As DNA, the CDR3 is TGTGCCAGCAGCCCTCCGAAGGCAGGGAGGCGTGAAAAACTGTTTTTT. The encoded protein is CASSPPKAGRREKLFF.